A selection of T cell receptor beta chains follows, all from one sample in a study of cytomegalovirus exposure and HLA in healthy donors. TCRdb's table, derived via immunoSEQ multiplex PCR, lists solely in-frame clones and lacks some. The sample holds around 33,000 clones, more than 90% seen once. The material sequenced was PBMCs. All receptors derive from a woman aged 18-29 years in good health and CMV-seronegative. Both conserved end residues are part of each CDR3. D genes are given only for firm matches. The size of a clone is reported for some rows only, either as once, few or many, or as a class for expanded clones.

V gene	D gene	J gene	clone size	CDR3 protein	CDR3 DNA
TRBV14	TRBD2	TRBJ2-1	-	CASSQRASISGGYNEQFF	TGTGCCAGCAGCCAAAGGGCATCGATCAGCGGGGGGTACAATGAGCAGTTCTTC
TRBV9	TRBD1	TRBJ1-3	-	CASSAGTATRIYSGNTIYF	TGTGCCAGCAGCGCAGGGACAGCCACCCGTATTTACTCTGGAAACACCATATATTTT
TRBV5-1	-	TRBJ1-2	-	CASSLITGYGYTF	TGCGCCAGCAGCTTGATTACGGGCTATGGCTACACCTTC
TRBV29-1	TRBD2	TRBJ2-1	-	CSVERLAGGPLYNEQFF	TGCAGCGTTGAGAGACTAGCGGGAGGGCCCTTGTACAATGAGCAGTTCTTC
TRBV28	TRBD1	TRBJ1-1	-	CASSSWTGGKAEAFF	TGTGCCAGCAGTTCTTGGACAGGGGGGAAGGCTGAAGCTTTCTTT
TRBV2	TRBD1	TRBJ2-6	-	CATGQGASGANVLTF	TGTGCCACAGGACAGGGGGCTTCGGGGGCCAACGTCCTGACTTTC
TRBV10-3	TRBD1	TRBJ2-7	-	CAIGTGAKPYEQYF	TGTGCCATCGGAACAGGGGCGAAACCCTACGAGCAGTACTTC
TRBV19	TRBD1	TRBJ2-7	-	CASAGTDRPRGTYEQYF	TGTGCCAGTGCCGGGACAGACCGCCCCAGAGGGACCTACGAGCAGTACTTC
TRBV29-1	-	TRBJ2-3	-	CSASRDYTDTQYF	TGCAGCGCCTCGCGGGATTACACAGATACGCAGTATTTT
TRBV6-1	-	TRBJ2-7	few	CASSEVQGRYDEQYF	TGTGCCAGCAGTGAAGTCCAGGGGCGGTACGACGAGCAGTACTTC
TRBV7-8	TRBD1	TRBJ2-7	-	CASSLGTGSHEQYF	TGTGCCAGCAGCTTAGGGACAGGGTCCCACGAGCAGTACTTC
TRBV19	TRBD2	TRBJ2-3	-	CASSPTGGRSDTQYF	TGTGCCAGTAGTCCCACGGGCGGGAGGTCAGATACGCAGTATTTT